This T cell receptor (beta chain) was identified during a study of blood T cell repertoires in COVID-19. On the study more broadly: PBMCs, B-cell-depleted T cells, or T cells were the source of the cDNA or gDNA that made up the material.

This CDR3 spans 14 amino acids. The germline V gene encodes CDR1 LNHDA and CDR2 SQIVND (reference sequence). V was shortened by 2 bases and J by 4 bases, with 11 bases between the two germline ends. Sequenced by immunoSEQ multiplex PCR; TCRdb stores in-frame clones only, minus some. The sample lists 75,000 to 95,000 clones; 75% to 85% were seen once. The chain carries TRBV19 and TRBJ2-5; D unclear. The sequence was obtained from an elderly woman with active or convalescent COVID-19. The source material was peripheral blood. The CDR3 nucleotides are TGTGCCAGTAGTATAACGCGACATGGAGAGACCCAGTACTTC. Residues: CASSITRHGETQYF.